This TCR beta chain derives from a study of shared clonotypes between healthy human individuals. The authors distributed each subset's genomic DNA evenly over several immunoSEQ plates. Only in-frame clones appear in the TCRdb table, and some are missing; sequencing was by immunoSEQ multiplex PCR. This sample has about 120,000 clones, with more than 65% found just once. Trimming pared 5 bases from V and 4 bases from J, leaving 14 bases between. This CDR3 has 14 residues. Germline CDR1 SEHNR, CDR2 FQNEAQ (reference sequence). The clonotype originates from a woman aged 25 to 39 in good health. The source material was memory CD8+ T cells sorted from blood. Specified subset: CD45RO+ cells pooled with CCR7-negative TemRA cells. The J gene is TRBJ1-2, the V gene TRBV7-9; no definite D call. DNA for the CDR3: TGTGCCAGCAGCCTAGAGGGCAGATTCTATGGCTACACCTTC. Encoded protein: CASSLEGRFYGYTF.